This TCR beta chain was observed in a study of T cells in Graves' hyperthyroidism and ophthalmopathy. Germline assignment: CDR1 LGHNA and CDR2 YSLEER. V was clipped by 0 bases and J by 3 bases, with 8 bases between them. The CDR3 is 14 residues long. Authors of the study amplified TCR beta CDR3 regions from RNA transcripts. RT-PCR in the first round (using the HTBI primer set) targeted the TCR CDR3. From the multiplex PCR reads, TCRdb called clonotypes with MiXCR, one entry per CDR3 protein. The sample yields 500,000 or so distinct CDR3 sequences, roughly a sixth seen once. Thyroid ultrasound, orbital computed tomography, clinical symptoms, and serum thyroxine and TRAb underpinned diagnoses. The source of the PBMCs was around 9 ml of fresh peripheral blood.

Sequencing input: blood. This chain connects TRBV4-3 to TRBJ1-1; a weak D match, TRBD1 (5 bases). The TCR sequence derives from a young woman with Graves' ophthalmopathy. The CDR3 DNA reads as TGCGCCAGCAGCCAAGACGGGGGGGACACTGAAGCTTTCTTT. Amino acids: CASSQDGGDTEAFF.